This entry lists 15 T cell receptor beta chains sequenced from one sample in a study of tumor and adjacent non-tumor tissue in lung cancer. Three rounds of nested PCR, following a modified ARM-PCR protocol, produced the TCRbeta library. TCRdb called the multiplex PCR reads again in MiXCR, with one record for every CDR3 protein. Of about 100,000 distinct CDR3 sequences in the sample, less than 75% are singletons; the top ten hold around 20%. This sample's RNA came from whole unsorted tissue. The normal lung tissue was taken more than 3 cm from the tumor edge. The sequenced sample was distant non-tumor lung tissue. The receptor source for this set is a man younger than 45 with non-small cell lung cancer.

This clonotype was seen a single time. Compared with germline, one end of the junction differs, possibly owing to a read error. V usage is TRBV6-5 and J usage is TRBJ1-4, with 7 positions matching TRBD1. Germline CDR1 reads MNHEY; CDR2 reads SVGAGI. The CDR3 is 15 residues long. The CDR3 spells CANSFTTGPNVKLSF. The CDR3 DNA reads as TGTGCCAACAGTTTTACGACAGGGCCTAATGTAAAACTGTCTTTT.

The chain employs TRBV18 and TRBJ2-7; the D is unclear. The CDR3 loop spans 13 amino acids. Per the germline V gene, CDR1 is KGHSH and CDR2 is LQKENI. Trimming removed 6 bases from V and 5 bases from J, with 14 bases in between. The CDR3 protein is CASSEYIKDEQYF. CDR3 in DNA: TGTGCCAGCTCGGAATACATAAAGGACGAGCAGTACTTC. The variable domain in full, with the rest retrieved from reference TRBV18 and TRBJ2-7, is NAGVMQNPRHLVRRRGQEARLRCSPMKGHSHVYWYRQLPEEGLKFMVYLQKENIIDESGMPKERFSAEFPKEGPSILRIQQVVRGDSAAYFCASSEYIKDEQYFGPGTRLTVT.

Note on this clonotype: A clone one base away is much larger, so this may be a read error. V and J are TRBV20-1 and TRBJ2-3; 9 bases match TRBD1. The V gene's germline CDR1 is DFQATT and CDR2 SNEGSKA (reference sequence). The CDR3 is 18 amino acids. The CDR3 region is CSAKLRDRVTIDTDMQYF. As DNA, the CDR3 is TGCAGTGCTAAACTCCGGGACAGGGTAACTATAGACACAGATATGCAGTATTTT.

On this clonotype itself: One junction end does not reproduce the germline sequence, and a read error may be involved. The chain joins TRBV20-1 to TRBJ1-2, with a tentative D call TRBD1 (5 bases). This CDR3 has 13 residues. Germline V gene data show CDR1 as DFQATT and CDR2 as SNEGSKA (reference sequence). This chain's CDR3 is CSAGGTAVGGCTF. Written as DNA, the CDR3 is TGCAGTGCTGGCGGGACGGCGGTCGGAGGCTGCACCTTC.

Notes on this clonotype: This likely comes from a read error, as the CDR3 has no conserved phenylalanine or tryptophan at its end. The CDR3 protein is CSVSGTGGSEQFL. The CDR3 DNA reads as TGCAGCGTATCCGGGACAGGGGGAAGCGAGCAGTTCTTA. The chain recombines TRBV29-1 with TRBJ2-1; 11 bases align to TRBD1. Germline trimming cut 6 bases from V and 10 bases from J; bases unmatched to any gene: 8. The CDR3 is 13 residues long. Germline V CDR1 and CDR2: SQVTM, ANQGSEA.

As to this clonotype: The germline gene is not matched at one end of the junction; a read error may be the cause. This chain joins TRBV13 and TRBJ1-4; tentatively, D is TRBD1 (5 bases). Germline V CDR1 and CDR2: PRHDT, FYEKMQ (reference sequence). CDR3 length: 15 residues. CDR3 in DNA: TGTGCCAGCAGCCTAGGTGGGACGGGTAATGAAAAGCTGTTTTTT. It codes for CASSLGGTGNEKLFF.

Details on this clonotype: A much larger clone is a single base away; this may be a read error. The rearrangement joins TRBV29-1 to TRBJ2-5; D might be TRBD1 or TRBD2, each matching 6 bases. The CDR3 runs to 15 residues. CDR1 SQVTM and CDR2 ANQGSEA come from the germline V gene. This chain's CDR3 is CSIGGGSRIQGTQYF. The CDR3 region has the DNA TGCAGCATAGGGGGAGGCTCGCGCATCCAAGGGACCCAGTACTTC.

The chain couples TRBV4-1 to TRBJ1-1, with D unresolved. This CDR3 has 15 residues. Trimming pared 4 bases from V and 1 base from J, leaving 13 bases between. CDR1 is MGHRA and CDR2 is YSYEKL in the germline V gene. The DNA of the CDR3 is TGCGCCAGCAGCCCCTCGCTCGGGCAGAACACTGAAGCTTTCTTT. Translation gives CASSPSLGQNTEAFF.

A word on this clonotype: An end of the junction differs from the germline gene, which may be a read error. The rearrangement links TRBV4-2 to TRBJ2-5; 11 nucleotides match TRBD2. Germline loops: CDR1 LGHNA, CDR2 YNFKEQ. The CDR3 has 17 residues. As DNA, the CDR3 is TGTGCCAGCAGCCAAGAAACTAGCGGGGGCCTCGGGGAGACCCATTACTTC. This encodes CASSQETSGGLGETHYF.

With respect to this clonotype: The CDR3 end shows no conserved phenylalanine or tryptophan, and so a read error is likely. In DNA, the CDR3 is TGCAGTTCACGACAGGGTCGAGGAACTGAAGCTTTCCTT. It is translated as CSSRQGRGTEAFL. This chain connects TRBV20-1 to TRBJ1-1; 7 bases fit TRBD1. Trimming at V came to 8 bases and at J to 5 bases, leaving 11 bases not matched to a gene. There are 13 residues in the CDR3. The germline CDR1 and CDR2 sequences are DFQATT and SNEGSKA (reference sequence).

Worth noting for this clonotype: One junction end does not reproduce the germline sequence, and a read error may be involved. V gene TRBV7-9 combines with J gene TRBJ1-2; 11 bases fit TRBD1. There are 17 residues in the CDR3. CDR1 is SEHNR and CDR2 is FQNEAQ in the germline V gene (reference sequence). The CDR3 sequence: CASSAYPDRGQVYGYIF. The CDR3 nucleotides read TGTGCCAGCAGCGCCTACCCGGACAGGGGGCAGGTTTATGGCTACATCTTC.

A word on this clonotype: At one boundary the junction diverges from the germline segment, which might be a read error. This rearrangement joins TRBV12-5 to TRBJ2-1; 9 positions agree with TRBD1. The length of the CDR3 is 18 residues. Germline CDR1 reads LGHNT; CDR2 reads FRNRAP. The DNA of the CDR3 is TGTGCTAGTACCGCCGGGACAGGGTCGCTAGCGCCCAACAATGAGCTGTTCTTC. It yields the protein CASTAGTGSLAPNNELFF.

V gene TRBV7-3 combines with J gene TRBJ2-1, with D perhaps matching TRBD1 or TRBD2 (6 bases each). This CDR3 spans 17 amino acids. Germline CDR1 and CDR2: SGHTA and FQGTGA. Trimming removed 4 bases from V and 4 bases from J, with 20 bases in between. Here the CDR3 DNA reads TGTGCCAGCAGCTCCGGAGGGGGGAGGCCCCTTTACAATGAGCAGTTCTTC. Its protein product is CASSSGGGRPLYNEQFF.

Worth noting for this clonotype: This may be a read error, as it is one base from a much larger clone. The V gene is TRBV24-1, the J gene TRBJ2-3, with D possibly matching TRBD1 (6 bases). This CDR3 has 15 amino acids. The germline V gene has CDR1 KGHDR and CDR2 SFDVKD. V lost 5 bases and J 6 bases, leaving 17 bases between the germline ends. In DNA form, the CDR3 reads TGTGCCACCAGTGTCAGGACAGATCTTCGGGATACGCAGTATTTT. Its protein is CATSVRTDLRDTQYF.

About this clonotype itself: No conserved phenylalanine or tryptophan is present at the end of the CDR3, so a read error is the likely explanation. The chain links TRBV11-2 to TRBJ2-1, with TRBD2 matching 8 bases. The J call may be faulty, since TRBJ2-7 better matches the DNA end. Germline V gene sequence: CDR1 SGHAT, CDR2 FQNNGV. The CDR3 consists of 14 residues. CDR3 loop: CASSTSGTRNEQYS. The CDR3 DNA is TGTGCCAGCAGCACTAGCGGAACCAGGAATGAGCAGTACTCC.